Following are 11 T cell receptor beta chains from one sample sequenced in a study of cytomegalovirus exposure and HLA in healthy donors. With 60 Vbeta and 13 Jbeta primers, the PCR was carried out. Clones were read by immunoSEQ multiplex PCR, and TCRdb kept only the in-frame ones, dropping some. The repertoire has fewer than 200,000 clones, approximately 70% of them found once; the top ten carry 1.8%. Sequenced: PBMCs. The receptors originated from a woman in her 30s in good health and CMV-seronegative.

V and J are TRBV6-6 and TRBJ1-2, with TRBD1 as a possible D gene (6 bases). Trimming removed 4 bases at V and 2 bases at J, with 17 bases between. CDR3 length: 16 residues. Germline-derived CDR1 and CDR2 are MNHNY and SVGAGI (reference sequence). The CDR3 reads CASSSTSGGGNYGYTF. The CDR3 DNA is TGTGCCAGCAGTTCCACCTCGGGGGGGGGCAACTATGGCTACACCTTC.

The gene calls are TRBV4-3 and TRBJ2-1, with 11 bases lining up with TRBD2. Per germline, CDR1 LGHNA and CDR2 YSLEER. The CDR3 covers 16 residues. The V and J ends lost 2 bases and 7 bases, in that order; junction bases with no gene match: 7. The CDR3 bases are TGCGCCAGCAGCCAACTGGGTAGCGGGAGGGTAAATGAGCAGTTCTTC. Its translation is CASSQLGSGRVNEQFF.

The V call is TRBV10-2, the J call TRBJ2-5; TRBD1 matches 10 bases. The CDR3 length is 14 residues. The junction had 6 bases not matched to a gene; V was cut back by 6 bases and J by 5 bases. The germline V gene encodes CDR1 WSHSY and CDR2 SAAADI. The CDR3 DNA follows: TGCGCCAGCAGGGTGGACAGGGGGAGGGAGACCCAGTACTTC. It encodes CASRVDRGRETQYF.

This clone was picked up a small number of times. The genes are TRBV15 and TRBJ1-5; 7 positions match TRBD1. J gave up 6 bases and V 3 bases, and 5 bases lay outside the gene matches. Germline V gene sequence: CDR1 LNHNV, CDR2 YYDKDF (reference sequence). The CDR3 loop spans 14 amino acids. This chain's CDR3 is CATSRTGTVQPQHF. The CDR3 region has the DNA TGTGCCACCAGCAGGACAGGGACGGTTCAGCCCCAGCATTTT.

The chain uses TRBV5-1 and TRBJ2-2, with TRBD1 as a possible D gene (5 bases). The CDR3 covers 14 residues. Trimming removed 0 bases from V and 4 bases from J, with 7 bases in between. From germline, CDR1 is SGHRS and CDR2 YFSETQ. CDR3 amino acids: CASSLGQPTGELFF. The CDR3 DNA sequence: TGCGCCAGCAGCTTGGGACAGCCCACCGGGGAGCTGTTTTTT.

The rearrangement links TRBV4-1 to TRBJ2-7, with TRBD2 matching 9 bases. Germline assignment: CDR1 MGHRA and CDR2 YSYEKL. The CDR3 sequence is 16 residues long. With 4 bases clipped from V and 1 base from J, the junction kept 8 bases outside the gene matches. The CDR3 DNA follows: TGCGCCAGCAGCCTAGCGGGGACTAGCCGGTCCTACGAGCAGTACTTC. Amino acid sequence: CASSLAGTSRSYEQYF.

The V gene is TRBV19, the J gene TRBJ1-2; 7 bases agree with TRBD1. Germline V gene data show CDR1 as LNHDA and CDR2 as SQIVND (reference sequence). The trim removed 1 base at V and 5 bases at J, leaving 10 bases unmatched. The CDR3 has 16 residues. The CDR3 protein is CASSIGFPGTEYGYTF. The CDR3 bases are TGTGCCAGTAGTATAGGATTCCCCGGGACAGAGTATGGCTACACCTTC.

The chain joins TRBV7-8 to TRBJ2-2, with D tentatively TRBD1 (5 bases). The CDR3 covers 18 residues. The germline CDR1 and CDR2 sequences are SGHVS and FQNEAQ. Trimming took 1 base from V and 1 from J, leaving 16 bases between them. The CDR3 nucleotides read TGTGCCAGCAGCTTAGTCCCTCCACGTACAGGGAACACCGGGGAGCTGTTTTTT. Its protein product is CASSLVPPRTGNTGELFF. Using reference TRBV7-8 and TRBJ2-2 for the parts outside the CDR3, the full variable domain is GAGVSQSPRYKVAKRGQDVALRCDPISGHVSLFWYQQALGQGPEFLTYFQNEAQLDKSGLPSDRFFAERPEGSVSTLKIQRTQQEDSAVYLCASSLVPPRTGNTGELFFGEGSRLTVL.

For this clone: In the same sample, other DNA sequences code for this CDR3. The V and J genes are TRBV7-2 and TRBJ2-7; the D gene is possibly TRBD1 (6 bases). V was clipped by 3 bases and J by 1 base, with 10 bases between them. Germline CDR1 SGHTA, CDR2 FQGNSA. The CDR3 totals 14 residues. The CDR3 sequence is CASSLTGSSYEQYF. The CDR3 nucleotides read TGTGCCAGCAGCTTGACAGGATCATCCTACGAGCAGTACTTC.

The CDR3 DNA reads as TGTGCCAGCAAAAAGCGGCTAGCGGGAGTCTACGAGCAGTACTTC. It encodes CASKKRLAGVYEQYF. The chain employs TRBV27 and TRBJ2-7; 10 bases are a match to TRBD2. V was clipped by 7 bases and J by 3 bases; unmatched bases: 9. The CDR3 spans 15 residues. Germline V gene lookup returns CDR1 MNHEY and CDR2 SMNVEV (reference sequence).

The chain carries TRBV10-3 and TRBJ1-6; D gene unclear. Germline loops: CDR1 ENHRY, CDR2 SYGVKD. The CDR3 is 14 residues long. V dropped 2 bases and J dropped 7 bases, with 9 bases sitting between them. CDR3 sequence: CAISESSGNSPLHF. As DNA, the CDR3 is TGTGCCATCAGTGAGAGTTCTGGCAATTCACCCCTCCACTTT.